This entry concerns a single TCR beta chain. Antigen unknown. These data originate in a study of T cell responses to AZD1222 COVID-19 vaccine. Study findings and constraints: Two AZD1222 doses significantly raised spike-specific TCR breadth and depth over controls. No day 14 peak samples; only post-peak repertoires were characterized. White British ancestry dominated among donors, who included more females, and clonal diversity was possibly underestimated.

Per the germline V gene, CDR1 is SGHTA and CDR2 is FQGNSA. This CDR3 region has 14 residues. V dropped 2 bases and J dropped 3; count of bases not matched to a gene: 3. Analysis merged second doses at about 4 or about 12 weeks. The protocol was immunoSEQ multiplex PCR, while the TCRdb copy is restricted to in-frame clones and leaves out a portion. The sample carries some 110,000 clones, roughly 92% recorded once. The chain carries TRBV7-2 and TRBJ2-7; 8 bases fit TRBD2. This sample comprised peripheral blood, obtained 28 days after the second AZD1222 dose. The clonotype was recovered from an adult who received the AZD1222 COVID-19 vaccine. CDR3: CASSLYGRGYEQYF. The CDR3, as DNA: TGTGCCAGCAGCTTATACGGGAGGGGCTACGAGCAGTACTTC.